This T cell receptor (beta chain) emerged from a study of T cells in Graves' hyperthyroidism and ophthalmopathy (dated by TCRdb to the late 2010s). Notes on the research overall: Peripheral blood samples were taken at the time of initial diagnosis, prior to any treatment. TCR V-J signatures able to tell the groups apart were searched for in a discovery cohort of 100 patients, of whom more than 40 had Graves' ophthalmopathy and roughly 58 had stable Graves' hyperthyroidism. Whether ophthalmopathy could be predicted prospectively was tested in an independent validation cohort made up of about 20 hyperthyroidism patients plus 17 patients who later progressed to ophthalmopathy. For training and testing, the 80 to 100 patients in the discovery cohort were randomly divided in a 7:3 ratio. Thyroid tissue and blood T-cell repertoires from more than five Graves' hyperthyroidism patients were also compared in the study. Following sampling, methimazole starting at 30 mg daily was given to hyperthyroidism patients, and high-dose intravenous methylprednisolone was given to ophthalmopathy patients. The paper reports TCR Vbeta CDR3 sequencing of more than 120 peripheral blood samples: 43 ophthalmopathy, roughly 74 hyperthyroidism and around 17 progressor patients.

This clonotype has a handful of counts. Its target antigen remains unknown. No much larger clone is present one base from it, and per-base qualities are unavailable. What the study reported, not specific to this receptor: Most expanded thyroid clonotypes (frequency above 0.001) were also detected in blood, a finding suggesting that blood repertoires may reflect thyroid immune responses. In validation, the model predicted progression to ophthalmopathy a median of roughly 6.2 months before onset, with approximately 71% sensitivity and roughly 72% specificity. No statistical method was used to fix the sample size in advance, and group allocation was not hidden from the investigators. A model built on a 13 V-J signature distinguished ophthalmopathy from stable hyperthyroidism, reaching over 85% sensitivity and approximately 81% specificity in cross-validation and 80%/75% in testing.

Measured from the cysteine to the phenylalanine, the CDR3 is 14 residues long. Solely the CDR3 DNA is kept, with 42 bases framed from the first base. CDR1 and CDR2 were assigned from the germline V gene as MNHNS and SASEGT. Trimming removed 4 bases from V and 3 bases from J, leaving 10 bases between the germline ends. Amplification of TCR beta CDR3 regions was carried out from RNA transcripts. A first-round RT-PCR of the TCR CDR3 used the HTBI primer set with the Qiagen OneStep RT-PCR kit. Libraries were constructed in a second round of multiplex PCR, after which size selection and purification were carried out. Paired-end sequencing of the libraries was performed with 100 bp reads on an Illumina HiSeq2000. The original methods were these. SOAPnuke was used to process the raw data, with reads discarded if the reads contained adapters or uncalled bases, had a mean Phred below 15, or lacked an exact constant-primer or identifier match. High-quality paired reads were merged with COPE v1.2.5, and unique nucleotide sequences were defined as clonotypes. MiTCR v1.1 was used to align the clonotypes against IMGT TRBV, TRBD and TRBJ reference segments. The analysis was restricted to V-J combinations with a frequency above 0.0001, which together covered approximately 99% of the repertoires. The TCS score was defined as F50 (clonal expansion) divided by E x V (chaos), with BLOSUM62-based TCRdist calculated between CDR3 peptides within each V-J. Welch's t-statistics and random forest reduced around 550 V-J features to 10 to 15, which were used in a naive Bayes classifier (R e1071). The public reads were reprocessed in TCRdb via fastp at Q25 and MiXCR, keeping in-frame beta chains. All rows with the same CDR3 protein become a single entry with the most common DNA and genes. In this record, the V and J calls reflect TCRdb's handling and not the investigators' own analysis. Present in this sample are around 450,000 distinct CDR3 sequences, approximately 14% of which were seen just once. Around an eighth of the sample is held by the ten biggest clonotypes.

Graves' hyperthyroidism was defined as stable when no progression to ophthalmopathy occurred over 18 months of follow-up. Hyperthyroidism patients were newly diagnosed, had a disease duration of under 2 months, and were aged 18 to 65 years. Any patient with an uncontrolled infection, another autoimmune disease, pregnancy or lactation was excluded. Diagnoses relied on clinical symptoms, serum thyroxine and TRAb, thyroid ultrasound and orbital computed tomography. PBMCs were isolated from around 10 ml of fresh peripheral blood by Ficoll-Paque density gradient centrifugation. Total RNA was extracted with Trizol reagent, and quality was checked on an Agilent 2100 Bioanalyzer.

The sequencing sample was made of blood. The sequence is built from TRBV6-1 and TRBJ2-1, with the D gene call left open. The source is a woman in her late teens or twenties with Graves' hyperthyroidism. Here is the DNA: TGTGCCAGCAGTGTTAAACACGGCTACAATGAGCAGTTCTTC. Its translation reads: CASSVKHGYNEQFF.